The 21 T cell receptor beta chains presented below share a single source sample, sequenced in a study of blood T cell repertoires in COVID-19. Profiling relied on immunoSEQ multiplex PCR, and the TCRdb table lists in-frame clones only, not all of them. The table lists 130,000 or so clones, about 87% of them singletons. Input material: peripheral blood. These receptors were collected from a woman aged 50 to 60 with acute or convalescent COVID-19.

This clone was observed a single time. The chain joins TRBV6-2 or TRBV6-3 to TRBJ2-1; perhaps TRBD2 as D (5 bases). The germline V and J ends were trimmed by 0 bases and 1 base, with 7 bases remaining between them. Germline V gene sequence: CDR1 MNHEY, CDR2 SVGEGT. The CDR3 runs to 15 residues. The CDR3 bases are TGTGCCAGCAGTTACTCTCGCGGGTCCTACAATGAGCAGTTCTTC. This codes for CASSYSRGSYNEQFF.

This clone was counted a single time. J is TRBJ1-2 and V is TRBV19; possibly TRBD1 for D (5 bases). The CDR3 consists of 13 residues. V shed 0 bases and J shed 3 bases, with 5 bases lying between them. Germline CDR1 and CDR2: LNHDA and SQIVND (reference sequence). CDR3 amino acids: CASSIDRDYGYTF. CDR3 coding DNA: TGTGCCAGTAGTATAGACAGGGACTATGGCTACACCTTC.

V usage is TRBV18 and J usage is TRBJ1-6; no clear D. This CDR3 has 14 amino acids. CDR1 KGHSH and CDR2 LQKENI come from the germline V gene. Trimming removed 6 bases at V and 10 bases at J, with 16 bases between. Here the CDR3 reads CASSQVKVGSPLHF. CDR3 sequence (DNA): TGTGCCAGCTCCCAGGTAAAGGTCGGATCACCCCTCCACTTT.

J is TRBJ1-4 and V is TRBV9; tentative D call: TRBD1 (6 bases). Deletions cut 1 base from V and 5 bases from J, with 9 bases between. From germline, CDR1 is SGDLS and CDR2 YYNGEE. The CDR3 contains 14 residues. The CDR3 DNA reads TGTGCCAGCAGCGTAAATCAGGGGAATGAAAAACTGTTTTTT. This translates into CASSVNQGNEKLFF.

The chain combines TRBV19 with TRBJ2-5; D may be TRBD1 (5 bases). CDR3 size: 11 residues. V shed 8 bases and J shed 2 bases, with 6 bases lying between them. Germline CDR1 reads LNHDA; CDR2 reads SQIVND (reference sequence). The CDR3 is CASGQQETQYF. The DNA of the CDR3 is TGTGCCAGTGGACAACAAGAGACCCAGTACTTC.

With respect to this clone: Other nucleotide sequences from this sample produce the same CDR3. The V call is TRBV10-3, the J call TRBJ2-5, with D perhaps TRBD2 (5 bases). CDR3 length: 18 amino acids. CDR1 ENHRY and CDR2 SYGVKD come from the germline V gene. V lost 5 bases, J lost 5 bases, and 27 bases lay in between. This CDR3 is CAISFGLAGVEAGETQYF. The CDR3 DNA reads TGTGCCATCAGTTTTGGGCTAGCAGGAGTGGAGGCAGGCGAGACCCAGTACTTC.

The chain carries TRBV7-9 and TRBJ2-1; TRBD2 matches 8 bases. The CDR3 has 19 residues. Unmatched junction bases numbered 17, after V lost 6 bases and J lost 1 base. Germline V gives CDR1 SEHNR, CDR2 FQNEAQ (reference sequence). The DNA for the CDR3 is TGTGCCAGCAGATGGGGCGGGGGGCTTGGCGGAGTTTCCTACAATGAGCAGTTCTTC. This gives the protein CASRWGGGLGGVSYNEQFF.

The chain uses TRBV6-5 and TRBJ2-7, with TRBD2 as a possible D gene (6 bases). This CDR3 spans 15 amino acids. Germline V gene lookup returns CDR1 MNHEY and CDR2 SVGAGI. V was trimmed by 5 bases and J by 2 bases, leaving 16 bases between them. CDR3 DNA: TGTGCCAGCAGTCCAGGAGGAGGGCTTCCCTACGAGCAGTACTTC. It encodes CASSPGGGLPYEQYF.

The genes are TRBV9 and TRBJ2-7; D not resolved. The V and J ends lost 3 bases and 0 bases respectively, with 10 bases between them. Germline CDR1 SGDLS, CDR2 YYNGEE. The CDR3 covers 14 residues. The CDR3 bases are TGTGCCAGCAGCGGAACGGGTTCCTCCTACGAGCAGTACTTC. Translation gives CASSGTGSSYEQYF. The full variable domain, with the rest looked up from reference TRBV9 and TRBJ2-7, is DSGVTQTPKHLITATGQRVTLRCSPRSGDLSVYWYQQSLDQGLQFLIQYYNGEERAKGNILERFSAQQFPDLHSELNLSSLELGDSALYFCASSGTGSSYEQYFGPGTRLTVT.

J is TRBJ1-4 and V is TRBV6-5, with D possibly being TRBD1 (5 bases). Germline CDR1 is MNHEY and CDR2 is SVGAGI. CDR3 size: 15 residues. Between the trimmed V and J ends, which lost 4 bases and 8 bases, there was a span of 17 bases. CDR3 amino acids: CASSSTGGTSEKLFF. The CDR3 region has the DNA TGTGCCAGCAGTTCCACGGGAGGGACTTCGGAAAAACTGTTTTTT.

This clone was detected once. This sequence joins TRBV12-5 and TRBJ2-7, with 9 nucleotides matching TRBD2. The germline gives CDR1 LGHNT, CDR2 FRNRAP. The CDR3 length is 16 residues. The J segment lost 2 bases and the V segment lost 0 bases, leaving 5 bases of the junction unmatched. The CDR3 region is CASGLVPTSGAYEQYF. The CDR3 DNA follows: TGTGCTAGTGGTTTGGTACCGACTAGCGGCGCCTACGAGCAGTACTTC.

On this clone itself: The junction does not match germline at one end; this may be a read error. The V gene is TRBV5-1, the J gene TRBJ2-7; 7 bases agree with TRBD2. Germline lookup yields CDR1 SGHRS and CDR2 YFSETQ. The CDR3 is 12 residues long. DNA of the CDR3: TGCGCCAGCAGCTTGGTCGGGGGGACGGGAAGCTTC. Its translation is CASSLVGGTGSF.

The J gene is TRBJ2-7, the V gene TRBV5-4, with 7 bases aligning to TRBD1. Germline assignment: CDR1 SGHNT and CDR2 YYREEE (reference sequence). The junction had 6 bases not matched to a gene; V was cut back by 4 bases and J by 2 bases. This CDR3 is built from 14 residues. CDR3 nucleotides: TGTGCCAGCAGCGGAAGGACAGGCCCCTACGAGCAGTACTTC. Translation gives CASSGRTGPYEQYF. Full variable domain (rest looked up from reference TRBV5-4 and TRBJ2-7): ETGVTQSPTHLIKTRGQQVTLRCSSQSGHNTVSWYQQALGQGPQFIFQYYREEENGRGNFPPRFSGLQFPNYSSELNVNALELDDSALYLCASSGRTGPYEQYFGPGTRLTVT.

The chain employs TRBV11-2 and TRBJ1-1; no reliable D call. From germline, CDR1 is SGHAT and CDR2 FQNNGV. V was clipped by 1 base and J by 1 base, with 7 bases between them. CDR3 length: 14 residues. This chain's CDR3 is CASSLGARNTEAFF. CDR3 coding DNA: TGTGCCAGCAGCTTAGGGGCCAGGAACACTGAAGCTTTCTTT.

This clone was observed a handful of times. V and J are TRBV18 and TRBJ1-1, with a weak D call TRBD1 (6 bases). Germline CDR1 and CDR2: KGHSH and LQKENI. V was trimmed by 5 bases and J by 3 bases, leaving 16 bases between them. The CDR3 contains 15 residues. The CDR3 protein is CASSSFGGRDTEAFF. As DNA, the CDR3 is TGTGCCAGCTCATCCTTCGGGGGGCGAGACACTGAAGCTTTCTTT.

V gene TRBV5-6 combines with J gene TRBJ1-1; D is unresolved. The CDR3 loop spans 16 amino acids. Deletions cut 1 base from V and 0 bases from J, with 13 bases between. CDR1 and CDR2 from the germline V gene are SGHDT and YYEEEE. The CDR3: CASSLSTGTMNTEAFF. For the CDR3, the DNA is TGTGCCAGCAGCTTGTCTACGGGAACAATGAACACTGAAGCTTTCTTT.

In DNA form, the CDR3 reads TGTGCCAGCAGCGGCCAGGGGACTAGCGAATACAATGAGCAGTTCTTC. Its protein is CASSGQGTSEYNEQFF. The chain combines TRBV7-9 with TRBJ2-1; 10 bases are a match to TRBD2. Trimming took 5 bases from V and 4 from J; bases not matched to a gene: 8. Germline V gives CDR1 SEHNR, CDR2 FQNEAQ (reference sequence). CDR3 length equals 16 residues.

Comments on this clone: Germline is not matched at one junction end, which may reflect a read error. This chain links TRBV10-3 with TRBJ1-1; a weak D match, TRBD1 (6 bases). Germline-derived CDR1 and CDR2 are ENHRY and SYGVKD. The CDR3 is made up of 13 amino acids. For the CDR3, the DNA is TGTGCCATCAGTGAGTCAGGCCGGCCCCAGGGGAGCTTT. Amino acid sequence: CAISESGRPQGSF.

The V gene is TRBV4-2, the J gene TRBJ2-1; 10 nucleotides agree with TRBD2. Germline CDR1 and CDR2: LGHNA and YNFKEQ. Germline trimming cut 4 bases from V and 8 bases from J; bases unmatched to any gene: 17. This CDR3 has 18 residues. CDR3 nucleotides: TGTGCCAGCAGCCCTCGGCGGGACTCGGCTAGCGGGGGCCATGAGCAGTTCTTC. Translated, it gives CASSPRRDSASGGHEQFF.

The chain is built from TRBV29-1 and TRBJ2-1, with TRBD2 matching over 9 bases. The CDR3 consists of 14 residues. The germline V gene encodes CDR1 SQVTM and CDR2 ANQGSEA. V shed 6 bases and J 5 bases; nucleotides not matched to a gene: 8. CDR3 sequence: CSVVAGDTNNEQFF. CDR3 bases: TGCAGCGTGGTAGCGGGGGACACGAACAATGAGCAGTTCTTC.

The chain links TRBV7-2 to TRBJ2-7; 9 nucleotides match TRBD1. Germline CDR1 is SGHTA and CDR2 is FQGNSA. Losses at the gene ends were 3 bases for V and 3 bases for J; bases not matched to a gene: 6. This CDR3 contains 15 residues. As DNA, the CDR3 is TGTGCCAGCAGCTTTATGACAGGGGGAGACTACGAGCAGTACTTC. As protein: CASSFMTGGDYEQYF.